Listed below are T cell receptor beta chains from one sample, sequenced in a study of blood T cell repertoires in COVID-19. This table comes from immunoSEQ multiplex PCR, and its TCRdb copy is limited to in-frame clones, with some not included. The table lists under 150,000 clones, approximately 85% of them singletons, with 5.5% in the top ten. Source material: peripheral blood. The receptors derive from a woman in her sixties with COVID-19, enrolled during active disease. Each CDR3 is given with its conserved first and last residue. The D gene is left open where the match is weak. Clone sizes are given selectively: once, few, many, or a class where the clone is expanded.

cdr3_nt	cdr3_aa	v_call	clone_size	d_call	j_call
TGTGCCAGTAGTATGGGCCAGGGGGGAAACACCATATATTTT	CASSMGQGGNTIYF	TRBV19	NA	NA	TRBJ1-3
TGTGCCAGCAGCCAAGTTGGGACAGGGGTCTACGAGCAGTACTTC	CASSQVGTGVYEQYF	TRBV3-1/TRBV3-2	NA	TRBD1	TRBJ2-7
TGCAGCGTTGTTCTAGCGGGGGCCTTGAACACCGGGGAGCTGTTTTTT	CSVVLAGALNTGELFF	TRBV29-1	NA	TRBD2	TRBJ2-2
TGCAGCGTTGAGGGGACAGGGAATAATGAAAAACTGTTTTTT	CSVEGTGNNEKLFF	TRBV29-1	once	TRBD1	TRBJ1-4
TGCGCCAGCAGCCGGCATGCTAGCGGGGGGTTCGAGACCCAGTACTTC	CASSRHASGGFETQYF	TRBV4-1	NA	TRBD2	TRBJ2-5
TGTGCCAGCAGCCAACAGGGGGCGAACACCGGGGAGCTGTTTTTT	CASSQQGANTGELFF	TRBV7-3	NA	TRBD1	TRBJ2-2
TGCGCCAGCACGCCGACTGGGTCCGGTTACGAGCAGTACTTC	CASTPTGSGYEQYF	TRBV5-1	NA	NA	TRBJ2-7
TGTGCCAGCAGCTTAGACCGGACAGGGGAGGATGAGCAGTTCTTC	CASSLDRTGEDEQFF	TRBV7-7	NA	TRBD1	TRBJ2-1
TGTGCCAGCAGTCGAGCGGGCGACTATGGCTACACCTTC	CASSRAGDYGYTF	TRBV6-5	NA	NA	TRBJ1-2
TGTGCCAGCAGTTTATCTGTCCGGAGCTCCTACAATGAGCAGTTCTTC	CASSLSVRSSYNEQFF	TRBV28	NA	NA	TRBJ2-1
TGTGCCAGCACCGAGGGGAGGGTAGGCGGGGAGCTGTTTTTT	CASTEGRVGGELFF	TRBV2	NA	TRBD2	TRBJ2-2
TGTGCCAGCAGCTTCCCGCTAGCTCGTGAGACCCAGTACTTC	CASSFPLARETQYF	TRBV7-9	NA	NA	TRBJ2-5
TGTGCCAGCAGGACCCGGGACTATGGCTACACCTTC	CASRTRDYGYTF	TRBV6-5	NA	NA	TRBJ1-2
TGTGCCAGCAGTTTTGCAGAAAACACTGAAGCTTTCTTT	CASSFAENTEAFF	TRBV12-3/TRBV12-4	NA	NA	TRBJ1-1
TGTGCCAGCAGCCCAGCGGGGGATATTAACTATGGCTACACCTTC	CASSPAGDINYGYTF	TRBV13	NA	NA	TRBJ1-2
TGTGCCAGCAGTCGACAGGGGAGGACTGAAGCTTTCTTT	CASSRQGRTEAFF	TRBV7-9	NA	TRBD1	TRBJ1-1
TGTGCCAGCAGCTTTCGCGGGACTCTTGGAAACACCATATATTTT	CASSFRGTLGNTIYF	TRBV3-1/TRBV3-2	NA	NA	TRBJ1-3
TGTGCCAGCAGTTTGGACAGTGAAGCGGAGACCCAGTACTTC	CASSLDSEAETQYF	TRBV28	NA	NA	TRBJ2-5
TGTGCCAGCAGCTTGGTGGGACAGCAAGAGACCCAGTACTTC	CASSLVGQQETQYF	TRBV5-4	NA	TRBD1	TRBJ2-5
TGTGCCAGCAGCTTAGGAGGCGCGGGGGCTTTCTTT	CASSLGGAGAFF	TRBV13	NA	NA	TRBJ1-1
TGTGCCTGGAGTGTAGTAGCGGGGACAGATACGCAGTATTTT	CAWSVVAGTDTQYF	TRBV30	NA	TRBD2	TRBJ2-3
TGTGCCAGCTCACCCTTCCTGGAGGGGGCTGCTAACTATGGCTACACCTTC	CASSPFLEGAANYGYTF	TRBV18	NA	TRBD1	TRBJ1-2
TGCGCCAGCAGCTCGATCACGGGACAGGGGATGGGTGGCTACACCTTC	CASSSITGQGMGGYTF	TRBV5-1	few	TRBD1	TRBJ1-2
TGTGCCATCCCGGGACAGACCACAGATACGCAGTATTTT	CAIPGQTTDTQYF	TRBV2	NA	TRBD1	TRBJ2-3
TGTGCCAGCAGCTTGGGGACTAGCGGGGGGACCTATGAGCAGTTCTTC	CASSLGTSGGTYEQFF	TRBV5-5	NA	TRBD2	TRBJ2-1
TGTGCCAGCAGCTTCGCTCAGGGGGGATCCTACGAGCAGTACTTC	CASSFAQGGSYEQYF	TRBV7-2	NA	NA	TRBJ2-7
TGCAGTGCTAGTAGGGGGATCGAGACCCAGTACTTC	CSASRGIETQYF	TRBV20-1	NA	NA	TRBJ2-5
TGTGCCAGCAGCCTCCTCGGGGGGGACGATGAGCAGTTCTTC	CASSLLGGDDEQFF	TRBV7-3	NA	TRBD2	TRBJ2-1
TGTGCCAGCAGCTCCCGAGCAGGGTCCCTCTATGGCTACACCTTC	CASSSRAGSLYGYTF	TRBV11-2	NA	NA	TRBJ1-2
TGCGCCAGCAGCCCCCCTTCGGGGGGCGGTGGCTACACCTTC	CASSPPSGGGGYTF	TRBV4-1	few	NA	TRBJ1-2
TGTGCCAGCTCACCCCCTAGGGGAAACTACAATGAGCAGTTCTTC	CASSPPRGNYNEQFF	TRBV18	NA	NA	TRBJ2-1
TGTGCCAGCAGCGTAGAAACTAGCGGCGACGAGCAGTACTTC	CASSVETSGDEQYF	TRBV9	NA	TRBD2	TRBJ2-7
TGTGCCAGCAGTGAATGGACAGGGCATCAGCCCCAGCATTTT	CASSEWTGHQPQHF	TRBV6-1	NA	TRBD1	TRBJ1-5
TGTGCCAGCAGCCCCCGGGACTTATACGAGCAGTACTTC	CASSPRDLYEQYF	TRBV3-1/TRBV3-2	NA	NA	TRBJ2-7
TGTGCCAGCAGCTTGAGGGGTTCGGGGGGCGTTAATCAGCCCCAGCATTTT	CASSLRGSGGVNQPQHF	TRBV5-6	NA	NA	TRBJ1-5
TGCGCCAGCAGCTATTGGGGGCAGAGCTCCTACAATGAGCAGTTCTTC	CASSYWGQSSYNEQFF	TRBV5-1	NA	NA	TRBJ2-1
TGTGCCAGCAGCCGGGGGACTAGCGGTCGGTACCAAGAGACCCAGTACTTC	CASSRGTSGRYQETQYF	TRBV4-2	NA	TRBD2	TRBJ2-5
TGTGCCAGCAGCTTGGACAGAGGGGCCGGCGGGGTTTTT	CASSLDRGAGGVF	TRBV5-8	once	NA	TRBJ1-4
TGTGCCAGCAGCTTAGTAGGGGGGAGGGGCCATGAGCAGTTCTTC	CASSLVGGRGHEQFF	TRBV11-3	NA	NA	TRBJ2-1
TGTGCCAGCGGGTTGCTCGGGAATTCACCCCTCCACTTT	CASGLLGNSPLHF	TRBV6-5	NA	NA	TRBJ1-6
TGTGCCAGCAGCATAAACGGGGATACGCAGTATTTT	CASSINGDTQYF	TRBV5-5	NA	NA	TRBJ2-3
TGTGCCAGCTCACCACCATTAGGGGTCTATGGCTACACCTTC	CASSPPLGVYGYTF	TRBV18	NA	NA	TRBJ1-2
TGTGCCAGCAGTGACATTGCGGGGGGAGAGACCCAGTACTTC	CASSDIAGGETQYF	TRBV6-4	once	TRBD2	TRBJ2-5
TGTGCCTGGAGGGACACCGAATACTATGGCTACACCTTC	CAWRDTEYYGYTF	TRBV30	NA	NA	TRBJ1-2
TGTGCCAGCAGCTCGACAGGGGGCGAAAGTGGCTACACCTTC	CASSSTGGESGYTF	TRBV6-6	NA	TRBD1	TRBJ1-2
TGTGCCAGCACCCAGGGGCCAACGGAAAAACTGTTTTTT	CASTQGPTEKLFF	TRBV25-1	NA	NA	TRBJ1-4
TGTGCCACCAGCGCACAAGTGGGGCTGAACACTGAAGCTTTCTTT	CATSAQVGLNTEAFF	TRBV15	once	NA	TRBJ1-1
TGCAGCACCGAAAGGGGTAGCGGCTACACCTTC	CSTERGSGYTF	TRBV29-1	NA	NA	TRBJ1-2
TGTGCCACCAGTGAAGGACAAGGTTCACCCCTCCACTTT	CATSEGQGSPLHF	TRBV24-1	few	NA	TRBJ1-6
TGTGCCAGCAGTCCCGACAGGGACTATGGCTACACCTTC	CASSPDRDYGYTF	TRBV6-5	NA	TRBD1	TRBJ1-2
TGTGCCAGCACCCAATCTGTTACAGGTGGCGGCTACACCTTC	CASTQSVTGGGYTF	TRBV7-3	NA	NA	TRBJ1-2
TGCAGTGCTAGTAAACCAGCGGGGTTTACAGATACGCAGTATTTT	CSASKPAGFTDTQYF	TRBV20-1	NA	TRBD2	TRBJ2-3
TGTGCCAGCAGCTTAAAAACGGCAGGGGAAAGGAATGGCTACACCTTC	CASSLKTAGERNGYTF	TRBV7-9	NA	NA	TRBJ1-2
TGTGCCAGCAGCCAAACAGGGGCCCAGTACGAGCAGTACTTC	CASSQTGAQYEQYF	TRBV16	NA	TRBD1	TRBJ2-7
TGTGCCAGCAGCTTAGCTCAGGGCTCTGGAAACACCATATATTTT	CASSLAQGSGNTIYF	TRBV7-6	few	NA	TRBJ1-3
TGTGCCAGCTCAACTCGGGGGACAGATACGCAGTATTTT	CASSTRGTDTQYF	TRBV18	once	NA	TRBJ2-3
TGTGCCAGCAGCCCGGGACAAACGTTACCCTACCAAGAGACCCAGTACTTC	CASSPGQTLPYQETQYF	TRBV5-4	NA	NA	TRBJ2-5
TGTGCCAGCAGACAGGGGGCGGGAAAACTGTTTTTT	CASRQGAGKLFF	TRBV2	NA	TRBD1	TRBJ1-4
TGTGCCACCAGTGAACAGGGTGATGGTGGCTACACCTTC	CATSEQGDGGYTF	TRBV24-1	NA	NA	TRBJ1-2
TGTGCCATCAGTGACCCGGCAGGGTCTGGAAACACCATATATTTT	CAISDPAGSGNTIYF	TRBV10-3	NA	NA	TRBJ1-3